The sequence of this T cell receptor (beta chain) was determined in a study of control samples from healthy donors and cancer patients. There are 11 residues in the CDR3. Trimming cost V 7 bases and J 10 bases, with 10 bases left between them. Germline CDR1 and CDR2: KGHDR and SFDVKD. Clones were sequenced by immunoSEQ multiplex PCR, and TCRdb holds only the in-frame ones, with some missing. The data show around 120,000 clones, more than 70% seen once. The specimen sequenced was blood. The source of this sequence is a man between 60 and 75 years old in good health. The V and J genes are TRBV24-1 and TRBJ2-1, with D unclear. Written as DNA, the CDR3 is TGTGCCACCAGCGCCGCGAGAGAGCAGTTCTTC. This encodes CATSAAREQFF.